This T cell receptor beta chain was observed in a study of T-cell memory formation after mild COVID-19. General study points: Pre-infection memory contained some responding clones, which suggested that cross-reactive memory had joined. The CD4+ clones that contracted clustered mainly within CM and EM, and the CD8+ clones concentrated in EMRA. CD4+ bias marked clones expanding day 15 to 37, unlike balanced contracting clones. Second-wave clones that peaked on day 37 lacked confirmed SARS-CoV-2 specificity.

This clonotype was recorded a few times. Its antigen is currently unknown. A single record per CDR3 protein comes from TCRdb applying MiXCR to the 5' RACE reads. This table holds 170,000 or so distinct CDR3 sequences, 20% to 25% found once. Germline lookup yields CDR1 SEHNR and CDR2 FQNEAQ (reference sequence). The CDR3 is 14 amino acids. Trimming took 5 bases from V and 5 from J; bases not matched to a gene: 5. This clonotype was obtained from an adult woman who had mild COVID-19 (a few samples of this study predate the infection). Cell type and time point are not known. This chain uses TRBV7-9 with TRBJ2-1; TRBD1 aligns across 8 bases. Sequencing was carried out using PBMCs or a T cell subset sorted from them (not recorded which). The CDR3 nucleotides read TGTGCCAGCAGCCTGGGACAGGTCAACAATGAGCAGTTCTTC. Translation gives CASSLGQVNNEQFF.